This T cell receptor (beta chain) came from a study of radiotherapy plus CTLA-4 blockade in lung cancer. The protocol was immunoSEQ multiplex PCR, while the TCRdb copy is restricted to in-frame clones and leaves out a portion. The table shows roughly 66,000 clones, with over 75% occurring only once. The receptor was isolated from a human donor with non-small cell lung cancer who had a partial response to radiotherapy plus ipilimumab. Sequenced material: peripheral blood, taken from a patient treated with radiotherapy plus ipilimumab.

Here the CDR3 DNA reads TGTGCCAGCAGCGCTAGCGGGAGTCGCCACGAGCAGTACTTC. Protein product: CASSASGSRHEQYF. V is TRBV28 and J is TRBJ2-7; 10 bases line up with TRBD2. J gave up 5 bases and V 6 bases, and 7 bases lay outside the gene matches. The germline CDR1 and CDR2 sequences are MDHEN and SYDVKM. CDR3 length: 14 amino acids. Variable domain in full (rest from reference TRBV28 and TRBJ2-7): DVKVTQSSRYLVKRTGEKVFLECVQDMDHENMFWYRQDPGLGLRLIYFSYDVKMKEKGDIPEGYSVSREKKERFSLILESASTNQTSMYLCASSASGSRHEQYFGPGTRLTVT.